This TCR beta chain was sequenced in a study of neurological immune-mediated disorders. 5'RACE with 10-nucleotide random UMIs generated the cDNA. MiXCR, run by TCRdb on the 5' RACE reads, gives a single entry per CDR3 protein. The repertoire holds 30,000 to 35,000 distinct CDR3 sequences, with under 30% as singletons. This clonotype was seen a handful of times. The source of this sequence is a man aged 45-60 years with HTLV-1-associated myelopathy (HAM/TSP). Sequencing was carried out using CD4+ T cells from blood.

CDR3 protein: CAISESGLANTGELFF. The CDR3 DNA sequence: TGTGCCATCAGTGAGTCGGGACTAGCGAACACCGGGGAGCTGTTTTTT. J is TRBJ2-2 and V is TRBV10-3, with 8 bases aligning to TRBD2. Looked up from germline, CDR1 is ENHRY and CDR2 is SYGVKD. V lost 0 bases, J lost 0 bases, and 0 bases stayed unmatched. CDR3 length: 16 residues.